Reported below is one T cell receptor beta chain. One end of the junction does not line up with germline, which may come from a read error. Donation came from healthy HIV-negative adults that had no recent acute infections or vaccinations. For sorted subsets, about 200 ng DNA per replicate equaled about 31,000 T cell genomes. The repertoire was sequenced with immunoSEQ multiplex PCR; TCRdb's copy has only in-frame clones and lacks some. The sample holds 2 million to 2.5 million clones; 95% are singletons and the top ten take 0.1% to 0.15%. The record originates from a study of shared clonotypes between healthy human individuals. Study-level background: Donor ages ranged 18 to 49 years: a couple of women, a few men. CD4 naive and memory got three plates each, CD8 naive two, CD8 memory one.

The CDR3 totals 13 residues. Germline-derived CDR1 and CDR2 are LNHDA and SQIVND (reference sequence). Source material: naive CD4+ T cells sorted from blood. As for subset: CD45RA+ positively selected. The clonotype comes from a man between 18 and 35 years old in good health. This chain joins TRBV19 and TRBJ1-1; D remains unclear. CDR3 sequence reads: CASKWTGNTEALF. CDR3 bases: TGTGCCAGCAAATGGACGGGGAACACTGAAGCTCTCTTT.